These 27 T cell receptor beta chains came from one sample sequenced in a study of monozygotic twins with cystic fibrosis. The table came from immunoSEQ multiplex PCR; TCRdb's copy has only in-frame clones and leaves some out. The sample yields about 29,000 clones, around 81% seen once. The specimen sequenced was blood. The receptors come from a girl aged 2 to 10 with cystic fibrosis.

This rearrangement joins TRBV5-1 to TRBJ2-1, with 13 positions matching TRBD2. With 0 bases clipped from V and 0 bases from J, the junction kept 6 bases outside the gene matches. The CDR3 has 19 amino acids. Germline CDR1 and CDR2: SGHRS and YFSETQ. For the CDR3, the DNA is TGCGCCAGCAGCTTGGCCGGGACTAGCGGGGTAAGCTCCTACAATGAGCAGTTCTTC. Amino acid sequence: CASSLAGTSGVSSYNEQFF.

This chain connects TRBV2 to TRBJ1-1; 10 bases map to TRBD1. Germline trimming cut 6 bases from V and 5 bases from J; bases unmatched to any gene: 6. The germline gives CDR1 SNHLY, CDR2 FYNNEI. CDR3 size: 14 residues. The CDR3, as DNA: TGTGCCAGCAGGCGGACAGGGGGGGGAACTGAAGCTTTCTTT. It specifies CASRRTGGGTEAFF.

V usage is TRBV7-2 and J usage is TRBJ2-7; 12 bases fit TRBD2. This CDR3 comprises 15 residues. V lost 5 bases, J lost 3 bases, and 5 bases stayed unmatched. The germline V gene has CDR1 SGHTA and CDR2 FQGNSA. The CDR3 DNA is TGTGCCAGCAGCCAAACTAGCGGGGGGTTCTACGAGCAGTACTTC. It translates to CASSQTSGGFYEQYF.

This clone was seen just once. The chain combines TRBV2 with TRBJ1-5, with a possible D match to TRBD1 (5 bases). This CDR3 is 15 amino acids long. Per germline, CDR1 SNHLY and CDR2 FYNNEI. V dropped 1 base and J dropped 0 bases, with 7 bases sitting between them. The CDR3 reads CASSEVGVSNQPQHF. The CDR3 DNA reads as TGTGCCAGCAGTGAAGTAGGGGTTAGCAATCAGCCCCAGCATTTT.

The genes are TRBV5-1 and TRBJ1-2; perhaps TRBD1 as D (5 bases). CDR1 and CDR2 from the germline V gene are SGHRS and YFSETQ. CDR3 size: 16 residues. With 0 bases removed from V and 5 bases from J, the gap between germline ends came to 17 bases. Here the CDR3 DNA reads TGCGCCAGCAGCTTGGAGGGCAGTGGAGGGGTTTATGGCTACACCTTC. Protein: CASSLEGSGGVYGYTF.

The chain couples TRBV30 to TRBJ1-1, with 8 positions matching TRBD1. There are 15 residues in the CDR3. V gave up 5 bases and J gave up 6 bases; unmatched junction bases: 14. Germline CDR1 and CDR2: GTSNPN and SVGIG (reference sequence). The CDR3 here is CAWGLGAGTGSEAFF. The CDR3 DNA reads as TGTGCCTGGGGGCTCGGAGCCGGGACAGGTTCTGAAGCTTTCTTT.

The table lists this clone with a few counts. This chain uses TRBV7-9 with TRBJ2-2; D is unresolved. CDR1 is SEHNR, CDR2 FQNEAQ, per germline (reference sequence). This CDR3 comprises 13 residues. Trimming shortened V by 5 bases and J by 4 bases, and 8 bases separated the two germline ends. CDR3 in amino acids: CASSPRVTGELFF. Written as DNA, the CDR3 is TGTGCCAGCAGCCCCCGGGTCACCGGGGAGCTGTTTTTT.

This chain uses TRBV11-2 with TRBJ1-3; no clear D. This CDR3 is 16 amino acids long. The germline V gene has CDR1 SGHAT and CDR2 FQNNGV. Trimming removed 3 bases at V and 0 bases at J, with 12 bases between. CDR3 DNA sequence: TGTGCCAGCAGCTTTGGCACCACGAGCTCTGGAAACACCATATATTTT. Its translation: CASSFGTTSSGNTIYF.

The chain couples TRBV25-1 to TRBJ1-1; D call uncertain. The V end lost 2 bases, the J end lost 3 bases, and 10 bases lay between the germline ends. There are 14 residues in the CDR3. Germline CDR1 reads MGHDK; CDR2 reads SYGVNS. CDR3 in amino acids: CASSEPGEHTEAFF. CDR3 in DNA: TGTGCCAGCAGTGAACCCGGGGAACACACTGAAGCTTTCTTT.

The CDR3 nucleotides read TGTGCCATCAGTGAAAGACAGGGCGAGGTAGCTGAAGCTTTCTTT. It specifies CAISERQGEVAEAFF. The chain carries TRBV10-3 and TRBJ1-1; 7 bases are a match to TRBD1. CDR3 length: 15 residues. V lost 3 bases, J lost 6 bases, and 10 bases stayed unmatched. CDR1 and CDR2 from the germline V gene are ENHRY and SYGVKD.

This chain connects TRBV5-6 to TRBJ2-7; 8 bases are shared with TRBD2. Losses at the gene ends were 2 bases for V and 0 bases for J; bases not matched to a gene: 7. The CDR3 contains 16 residues. Germline V lookup: CDR1 SGHDT, CDR2 YYEEEE. In nucleotides, the CDR3 is TGTGCCAGCAGCTTTTTCGTAAGCGGGAGCTCCTACGAGCAGTACTTC. It specifies CASSFFVSGSSYEQYF.

This clone has just one count. V and J are TRBV2 and TRBJ1-1; D is perhaps TRBD1 (6 bases). CDR1 SNHLY and CDR2 FYNNEI come from the germline V gene. The CDR3 extends over 12 amino acids. The V end lost 6 bases, the J end lost 8 bases, and 13 bases lay between the germline ends. The CDR3 nucleotides read TGTGCCAGCAGAGACGAAGGGACAGAAGCTTTCTTT. It codes for CASRDEGTEAFF.

J is TRBJ1-2 and V is TRBV11-2; a possible D gene is TRBD1 (6 bases). The V end lost 3 bases, the J end lost 3 bases, and 17 bases lay between the germline ends. The germline gives CDR1 SGHAT, CDR2 FQNNGV. This CDR3 region has 16 residues. CDR3 bases: TGTGCCAGCAGCTTCCTGCTGGGGGGCGCTGACTATGGCTACACCTTC. Its protein is CASSFLLGGADYGYTF.

V usage is TRBV10-3 and J usage is TRBJ1-1, with 11 nucleotides matching TRBD1. The CDR3 runs 16 residues. V was clipped by 7 bases and J by 0 bases; unmatched bases: 7. Per germline, CDR1 ENHRY and CDR2 SYGVKD. CDR3 amino acids: CAITRDRGSLNTEAFF. CDR3 nucleotide sequence: TGTGCCATCACCAGGGACAGGGGGAGCTTGAACACTGAAGCTTTCTTT.

The CDR3 DNA sequence: TGCAGTGCTGGGGGGGGGCACTCCTACACCTTC. It translates to CSAGGGHSYTF. J is TRBJ1-2 and V is TRBV20-1, with D possibly being TRBD1 (6 bases). Trimming took off 5 bases at V and 10 bases at J, with 14 bases between the two ends. The CDR3 has 11 amino acids. CDR1 and CDR2 (germline): DFQATT, SNEGSKA (reference sequence).

This rearrangement joins TRBV28 to TRBJ2-3; D gene uncertain. This CDR3 region has 9 residues. Trimming removed 8 bases from V and 6 bases from J, with 3 bases in between. Germline V CDR1 and CDR2: MDHEN, SYDVKM. For the CDR3, the DNA is TGTGCCAGCGGGGATACGCAGTATTTT. It translates to CASGDTQYF. The variable domain in full, with the rest retrieved from reference TRBV28 and TRBJ2-3, is DVKVTQSSRYLVKRTGEKVFLECVQDMDHENMFWYRQDPGLGLRLIYFSYDVKMKEKGDIPEGYSVSREKKERFSLILESASTNQTSMYLCASGDTQYFGPGTRLTVL.

Points on this clone: Sequence at one end of the junction differs from germline and may be a read error. The CDR3 bases are TGTGCTATCAGGGGAGGAACAGACAACACTGAAGCTTTCTTT. It codes for CAIRGGTDNTEAFF. The chain recombines TRBV10-3 with TRBJ1-1; perhaps TRBD1 as D (6 bases). CDR1 and CDR2 (germline): ENHRY, SYGVKD. The CDR3 sequence is 14 residues long.

The chain uses TRBV19 and TRBJ2-1; maybe TRBD1 (5 bases). The CDR3 is 14 residues long. V was shortened by 5 bases and J by 8 bases, with 16 bases between the two germline ends. Germline lookup yields CDR1 LNHDA and CDR2 SQIVND (reference sequence). As DNA, the CDR3 is TGTGCCAGTAGTCCTGGGGCCCTCCCGGATGAGCAGTTCTTC. Translating it yields CASSPGALPDEQFF.

This chain joins TRBV7-2 and TRBJ2-3, with 7 bases fitting TRBD1. The germline V gene encodes CDR1 SGHTA and CDR2 FQGNSA. The CDR3 runs 16 residues. Trimming at V came to 5 bases and at J to 0 bases, leaving 8 bases not matched to a gene. CDR3: CASSRTGTASTDTQYF. The CDR3 nucleotides are TGTGCCAGCAGCCGCACCGGGACAGCTAGCACAGATACGCAGTATTTT.

The chain has TRBV2 and TRBJ2-7, with D perhaps matching TRBD1 (6 bases). Trimming stripped 5 bases from V and 5 bases from J, with 31 bases between. Germline loops: CDR1 SNHLY, CDR2 FYNNEI. The CDR3 is 19 amino acids. The CDR3 nucleotides are TGTGCCAGCAGTAGCTTCCTCAGGTCTCAGGGGACACCGTCCGACGAGCAGTACTTC. Protein: CASSSFLRSQGTPSDEQYF.

This clone has just a few counts. The chain couples TRBV9 to TRBJ2-1; TRBD2 matches 13 bases. The trim removed 4 bases at V and 7 bases at J, leaving 5 bases unmatched. Germline lookup yields CDR1 SGDLS and CDR2 YYNGEE. The CDR3 has 15 residues. The CDR3 DNA follows: TGTGCCAGCAGCCCCGGGACTAGCGGGACAAATGAGCAGTTCTTC. It translates to CASSPGTSGTNEQFF.

Here the CDR3 reads CASSGGGISYEQYF. CDR3 coding DNA: TGCGCCAGCAGCGGCGGTGGGATCTCCTACGAGCAGTACTTC. The chain carries TRBV5-1 and TRBJ2-7; D is uncertain. Germline V gene data show CDR1 as SGHRS and CDR2 as YFSETQ. This CDR3 region has 14 residues. Trimming left V 4 bases short and J 0 bases short, with 11 bases between. The full variable domain, with the rest looked up from reference TRBV5-1 and TRBJ2-7, is KAGVTQTPRYLIKTRGQQVTLSCSPISGHRSVSWYQQTPGQGLQFLFEYFSETQRNKGNFPGRFSGRQFSNSRSEMNVSTLELGDSALYLCASSGGGISYEQYFGPGTRLTVT.

This clone was observed a single time. This chain joins TRBV5-4 and TRBJ2-7; 9 bases fit TRBD2. The junction had 11 bases not matched to a gene; V was cut back by 2 bases and J by 2 bases. This CDR3 is 17 amino acids long. The germline CDR1 and CDR2 sequences are SGHNT and YYREEE (reference sequence). CDR3 nucleotides: TGTGCCAGCAGCTTTTTTCCGATGACTAGCGGCACCTACGAGCAGTACTTC. It translates to CASSFFPMTSGTYEQYF.

The V and J genes are TRBV5-6 and TRBJ1-1; 7 nucleotides line up with TRBD1. Unmatched junction bases numbered 5, after V lost 3 bases and J lost 3 bases. The CDR3 runs to 14 residues. Germline lookup yields CDR1 SGHDT and CDR2 YYEEEE. DNA for the CDR3: TGTGCCAGCAGCTGGAGGACAGGAGACACTGAAGCTTTCTTT. Translated: CASSWRTGDTEAFF.

The V and J genes are TRBV9 and TRBJ2-1; TRBD2 matches at 8 bases. Germline trimming cut 3 bases from V and 2 bases from J; bases unmatched to any gene: 10. Germline V gene lookup returns CDR1 SGDLS and CDR2 YYNGEE. The CDR3 spans 17 residues. CDR3 bases: TGTGCCAGCAGCGCCGCCGCAGCGGGGGTACCCTACAATGAGCAGTTCTTC. Encoded protein: CASSAAAAGVPYNEQFF. The complete variable domain, with remaining parts taken from reference TRBV9 and TRBJ2-1, reads DSGVTQTPKHLITATGQRVTLRCSPRSGDLSVYWYQQSLDQGLQFLIQYYNGEERAKGNILERFSAQQFPDLHSELNLSSLELGDSALYFCASSAAAAGVPYNEQFFGPGTRLTVL.

The CDR3 DNA reads as TGCGCCAGCAGCAAAGGACTAGCGGGCAATGTCTACAATGAGCAGTTCTTC. It specifies CASSKGLAGNVYNEQFF. The chain employs TRBV5-1 and TRBJ2-1, with TRBD2 identical over 11 bases. This CDR3 is built from 17 residues. Germline V gene sequence: CDR1 SGHRS, CDR2 YFSETQ. V shed 4 bases, J shed 3 bases, and the junction held 9 bases outside the gene matches.

The V and J genes are TRBV9 and TRBJ2-1; perhaps TRBD1 as D (5 bases). Germline assignment: CDR1 SGDLS and CDR2 YYNGEE. The CDR3 contains 15 residues. The germline V and J ends were trimmed by 0 bases and 1 base, with 8 bases remaining between them. DNA of the CDR3: TGTGCCAGCAGCGTAGGGGCAGGGTCCTACAATGAGCAGTTCTTC. This gives the protein CASSVGAGSYNEQFF.